Below are 8 T cell receptor beta chains sequenced from a single sample in a study of T cells in localized non-small cell lung cancer. Sequenced by immunoSEQ multiplex PCR; TCRdb stores in-frame clones only, minus some. The table includes over 20,000 clones, around 90% detected once. The specimen comprised peripheral blood, sampled before any cancer treatment. These receptors all come from a woman aged 35 to 75 with stage I lung adenocarcinoma.

This chain links TRBV28 with TRBJ2-7; 10 nucleotides match TRBD1. Germline CDR1 and CDR2: MDHEN and SYDVKM. CDR3 length equals 14 residues. Germline trimming cut 8 bases from V and 5 bases from J; bases unmatched to any gene: 9. The CDR3 nucleotides are TGTGCCAGCGCGACAGGGGGCGCCGGGGACGAGCAGTACTTC. Encoded protein: CASATGGAGDEQYF.

The CDR3 region is CASRRTGGNQPQHF. CDR3 sequence (DNA): TGTGCCAGCAGGCGCACAGGGGGCAATCAGCCCCAGCATTTT. This chain joins TRBV6-5 and TRBJ1-5; 7 nucleotides line up with TRBD1. Losses at the gene ends were 6 bases for V and 2 bases for J; bases not matched to a gene: 4. The CDR3 runs 14 residues. CDR1 MNHEY and CDR2 SVGAGI come from the germline V gene.

V is TRBV21-1 and J is TRBJ1-1. TRBV21-1 is reported as a pseudogene. This CDR3 has 17 amino acids. The CDR3 loop is CASSKGGVGPMNTEAFF. The CDR3 coding sequence is TGTGCCAGCAGCAAAGGAGGGGTGGGGCCGATGAACACTGAAGCTTTCTTT.

The chain uses TRBV5-1 and TRBJ2-7, with 7 bases identical to TRBD2. Trimming at V came to 4 bases and at J to 2 bases, leaving 12 bases not matched to a gene. CDR3 size: 16 residues. Germline CDR1 SGHRS, CDR2 YFSETQ. CDR3 nucleotide sequence: TGCGCCAGCAGCCTCATTGGGCGGGAGAGGGCCTACGAGCAGTACTTC. It is translated as CASSLIGRERAYEQYF.

The chain uses TRBV15 and TRBJ2-7; TRBD2 matches 7 bases. The germline V gene has CDR1 LNHNV and CDR2 YYDKDF (reference sequence). The trim removed 0 bases at V and 7 bases at J, leaving 6 bases unmatched. CDR3 length: 14 residues. The CDR3 nucleotides are TGTGCCACCAGCAGAGATGGGGAGGGCGGGGAGCAGTACTTC. As protein: CATSRDGEGGEQYF.

This chain connects TRBV4-2 to TRBJ2-1, with 8 bases aligning to TRBD1. This CDR3 is 18 amino acids long. Trimming removed 0 bases from V and 0 bases from J; junction bases left unmatched: 7. Germline V gives CDR1 LGHNA, CDR2 YNFKEQ. CDR3 nucleotides: TGTGCCAGCAGCCAAGATGTGCAGGGGGCGAACTCCTACAATGAGCAGTTCTTC. It yields the protein CASSQDVQGANSYNEQFF.

This rearrangement joins TRBV19 to TRBJ2-7, with 8 nucleotides matching TRBD1. Germline lookup yields CDR1 LNHDA and CDR2 SQIVND (reference sequence). The CDR3 runs to 16 residues. The V and J ends lost 5 bases and 1 base, in that order; junction bases with no gene match: 10. The CDR3 sequence: CASSRRRQGKSYEQYF. In DNA, the CDR3 is TGTGCCAGTAGTCGAAGGAGACAGGGGAAGTCCTACGAGCAGTACTTC.

The chain carries TRBV28 and TRBJ2-7; D remains unclear. From germline, CDR1 is MDHEN and CDR2 SYDVKM. The CDR3 covers 14 residues. V lost 6 bases to trimming and J lost 0 bases, with 12 bases between them. The CDR3 DNA is TGTGCCAGCAGGACGTTTAAGGGCTCCTACGAGCAGTACTTC. It specifies CASRTFKGSYEQYF.